Shown below are 3 T cell receptor beta chains from a single sample sequenced in a study of blood T cell repertoires in COVID-19. TCRdb's copy holds only in-frame clones and misses some; the assay was immunoSEQ multiplex PCR. The data contain fewer than 350,000 clones, about 91% of them singletons. The source material was PBMCs or T cells enriched from blood (not recorded which). The receptor set was obtained from a woman in her thirties or forties who had recovered from COVID-19.

This chain joins TRBV5-6 and TRBJ2-1; D may be TRBD1 (5 bases). The V gene's germline CDR1 is SGHDT and CDR2 YYEEEE. The V end was cut by 4 bases, the J end by 0 bases, with 11 bases between. The CDR3 contains 15 residues. The CDR3 DNA sequence: TGTGCCAGCAGCCCCAGGGCCACCTCCTACAATGAGCAGTTCTTC. It is translated as CASSPRATSYNEQFF.

The V call is TRBV3-1 (or the pseudogene TRBV3-2), the J call TRBJ2-3, with 15 positions matching TRBD2. This CDR3 is built from 17 residues. After removal of 4 bases from V and 7 bases from J, the junction contained 9 bases not matched to a gene. Germline-derived CDR1 and CDR2 are LGHDT and YNNKEL (reference sequence). The CDR3 here is CASSLGLAGGMLNTQYF. Here the CDR3 DNA reads TGTGCCAGCAGCCTGGGACTAGCGGGAGGCATGTTGAATACGCAGTATTTT.

The gene calls are TRBV2 and TRBJ2-1; 9 bases are shared with TRBD1. The V and J ends lost 6 bases and 8 bases, in that order; junction bases with no gene match: 8. Per the germline V gene, CDR1 is SNHLY and CDR2 is FYNNEI. The CDR3 loop spans 14 amino acids. CDR3 nucleotides: TGTGCCAGCAGCACAGGGGGCGTCTGGCATGAGCAGTTCTTC. Translating gives CASSTGGVWHEQFF. Variable domain in full (rest from reference TRBV2 and TRBJ2-1): EPEVTQTPSHQVTQMGQEVILRCVPISNHLYFYWYRQILGQKVEFLVSFYNNEISEKSEIFDDQFSVERPDGSNFTLKIRSTKLEDSAMYFCASSTGGVWHEQFFGPGTRLTVL.